Shown below are 24 T cell receptor beta chains from a single sample sequenced in a study of blood T cell repertoires in COVID-19. Libraries were prepared by immunoSEQ multiplex PCR; TCRdb keeps only in-frame clonotypes and omits some of them. The repertoire has over 200,000 clones, 88% of them found once; the top ten carry 3.5% to 4.5%. Sequenced sample: peripheral blood. These receptors were collected from a man in his 60s who had recovered from COVID-19.

The chain couples TRBV10-2 to TRBJ2-7; D unclear. The CDR3 consists of 12 residues. Germline V lookup: CDR1 WSHSY, CDR2 SAAADI. With 2 bases removed from V and 5 bases from J, the gap between germline ends came to 7 bases. CDR3: CASSETANEQYF. CDR3 nucleotides: TGCGCCAGCAGTGAGACAGCCAACGAGCAGTACTTC.

V is TRBV3-1 (or the pseudogene TRBV3-2) and J is TRBJ1-1, with TRBD1 matching over 12 bases. The V segment lost 0 bases and the J segment 6 bases; nucleotides outside the gene matches: 8. The CDR3 contains 17 residues. Germline V gene data show CDR1 as LGHDT and CDR2 as YNNKEL (reference sequence). The CDR3 DNA reads as TGTGCCAGCAGCCAAGAATTCCGCGGGACAGGGGGCGCTGAAGCTTTCTTT. This codes for CASSQEFRGTGGAEAFF.

The V call is TRBV4-2, the J call TRBJ2-3, with 7 bases identical to TRBD1. The CDR3 extends over 18 amino acids. The germline gives CDR1 LGHNA, CDR2 YNFKEQ. V was clipped by 4 bases and J by 0 bases; unmatched bases: 13. The CDR3 DNA sequence: TGTGCCAGCAGCCCCTCCCCGACAGGGACACCGAGCACAGATACGCAGTATTTT. Protein product: CASSPSPTGTPSTDTQYF.

The gene calls are TRBV10-2 and TRBJ1-6, with D possibly being TRBD1 (6 bases). V lost 7 bases and J lost 6, with 25 bases in between. The CDR3 sequence is 18 residues long. Germline V gene data show CDR1 as WSHSY and CDR2 as SAAADI. The CDR3 is CASTLAGTRRQFNSPLHF. The CDR3 region has the DNA TGCGCCAGCACGCTGGCCGGGACAAGAAGACAATTTAATTCACCCCTCCACTTT.

This clone has a single count. J is TRBJ2-7 and V is TRBV7-8; tentatively, D is TRBD2 (6 bases). Germline CDR1 reads SGHVS; CDR2 reads FQNEAQ. Trimming removed 4 bases from V and 7 bases from J, with 8 bases in between. This CDR3 comprises 11 residues. CDR3 nucleotide sequence: TGTGCCAGCAGCTACCGGGGGGAGCAGTACTTC. Protein sequence: CASSYRGEQYF.

The rearrangement uses TRBV7-2 and TRBJ2-1; D possibly corresponds to TRBD1 (6 bases). V lost 2 bases to trimming and J lost 5 bases, with 13 bases between them. The CDR3 is 15 residues long. Germline V gives CDR1 SGHTA, CDR2 FQGNSA. This CDR3 reads CASSLWAQGNNEQFF. In DNA, the CDR3 is TGTGCCAGCAGCTTATGGGCCCAGGGGAACAATGAGCAGTTCTTC.

The chain employs TRBV4-2 and TRBJ1-3, with D unclear. This CDR3 is built from 14 residues. The germline gives CDR1 LGHNA, CDR2 YNFKEQ. V dropped 2 bases and J dropped 0 bases, with 5 bases sitting between them. CDR3 nucleotide sequence: TGTGCCAGCAGCCAACTGGCCTCTGGAAACACCATATATTTT. Amino acids: CASSQLASGNTIYF.

V usage is TRBV9 and J usage is TRBJ1-1, with 7 bases identical to TRBD1. Trimming at V came to 0 bases and at J to 5 bases, leaving 1 base not matched to a gene. There are 13 residues in the CDR3. Germline V gene lookup returns CDR1 SGDLS and CDR2 YYNGEE. DNA of the CDR3: TGTGCCAGCAGCGTAGAGGGACAGACTGAAGCTTTCTTT. It is translated as CASSVEGQTEAFF. Looking up the rest from reference TRBV9 and TRBJ1-1 gives the full variable domain: DSGVTQTPKHLITATGQRVTLRCSPRSGDLSVYWYQQSLDQGLQFLIQYYNGEERAKGNILERFSAQQFPDLHSELNLSSLELGDSALYFCASSVEGQTEAFFGQGTRLTVV.

The genes are TRBV6-5 and TRBJ2-5, with a weak D call TRBD2 (5 bases). Germline CDR1 reads MNHEY; CDR2 reads SVGAGI. V lost 4 bases, J lost 2 bases, and 14 bases lay in between. The CDR3 covers 15 residues. The CDR3 here is CASSSRRQAQETQYF. The CDR3 DNA reads as TGTGCCAGCAGTTCCCGGAGGCAAGCACAAGAGACCCAGTACTTC.

The chain is built from TRBV18 and TRBJ2-7; possibly TRBD1 for D (5 bases). The CDR3 has 13 residues. Germline values: CDR1 KGHSH, CDR2 LQKENI. V was cut by 3 bases and J by 3 bases, with 9 bases left in between. This CDR3 is CASSPTGSYEQYF. In nucleotides, the CDR3 is TGTGCCAGCTCACCTACAGGTAGCTACGAGCAGTACTTC.

The chain couples TRBV24-1 to TRBJ2-7; D might be TRBD2 (6 bases). Per germline, CDR1 KGHDR and CDR2 SFDVKD. Trimming pared 0 bases from V and 7 bases from J, leaving 6 bases between. The CDR3 consists of 12 residues. The CDR3 region is CATSDLGGEQYF. The CDR3 DNA reads as TGTGCCACCAGTGATTTGGGGGGGGAGCAGTACTTC.

CDR3 amino acids: CASHTGQGMNYGYTF. Written as DNA, the CDR3 is TGTGCCAGCCACACTGGACAGGGGATGAACTATGGCTACACCTTC. The rearrangement links TRBV2 to TRBJ1-2; 9 bases fit TRBD1. Trimming took 8 bases from V and 2 from J; bases not matched to a gene: 9. CDR1 is SNHLY, CDR2 FYNNEI, per germline. This CDR3 spans 15 amino acids.

The J gene is TRBJ2-2, the V gene TRBV4-2, with TRBD2 identical over 15 bases. CDR1 LGHNA and CDR2 YNFKEQ come from the germline V gene. Trimming removed 3 bases from V and 0 bases from J; junction bases left unmatched: 2. The CDR3 spans 18 residues. The CDR3 bases are TGTGCCAGCAGCCAGGGACTAGCGGGGGGCGCGAACACCGGGGAGCTGTTTTTT. Translation gives CASSQGLAGGANTGELFF.

The chain recombines TRBV9 with TRBJ1-2; D remains unclear. V lost 0 bases, J lost 2 bases, and 17 bases lay in between. The CDR3 runs 17 residues. Germline lookup yields CDR1 SGDLS and CDR2 YYNGEE. CDR3 sequence (DNA): TGTGCCAGCAGCGTAGATTGGAGGACGATGCCCAACTATGGCTACACCTTC. Amino acid sequence: CASSVDWRTMPNYGYTF.

The chain recombines TRBV7-8 with TRBJ2-3; TRBD1 might be the D (5 bases). Germline V gene data show CDR1 as SGHVS and CDR2 as FQNEAQ. The V and J ends lost 2 bases and 3 bases respectively, with 12 bases between them. CDR3 size: 15 residues. In DNA form, the CDR3 reads TGTGCCAGCAGCTTACAGGGAACTGGAACAGATACGCAGTATTTT. Encoded protein: CASSLQGTGTDTQYF.

This chain connects TRBV6-5 to TRBJ2-5, with 7 bases identical to TRBD1. Germline V lookup: CDR1 MNHEY, CDR2 SVGAGI. V was clipped by 7 bases and J by 2 bases; unmatched bases: 10. The CDR3 spans 15 residues. The CDR3 here is CASTTPGQSQETQYF. The CDR3 DNA sequence: TGTGCCAGCACAACCCCGGGACAGTCACAAGAGACCCAGTACTTC.

The chain combines TRBV9 with TRBJ1-2, with TRBD1 identical over 7 bases. Unmatched junction bases numbered 1, after V lost 7 bases and J lost 1 base. The germline V gene encodes CDR1 SGDLS and CDR2 YYNGEE. This CDR3 is built from 12 residues. The CDR3 loop is CASQGVNYGYTF. The DNA of the CDR3 is TGTGCCAGCCAGGGGGTTAACTATGGCTACACCTTC.

This clone was seen a single time. This chain connects TRBV27 to TRBJ2-4, with TRBD1 matching 10 bases. Trimming removed 7 bases from V and 4 bases from J; junction bases left unmatched: 13. Per germline, CDR1 MNHEY and CDR2 SMNVEV (reference sequence). CDR3 length equals 17 residues. In nucleotides, the CDR3 is TGTGCCAGCAACTCAGGGACGACAGGGGGCAGGAAAAACATTCAGTACTTC. Protein: CASNSGTTGGRKNIQYF.

V and J are TRBV7-3 and TRBJ1-1, with D unclear. CDR3 length equals 13 residues. Trimming took off 4 bases at V and 0 bases at J, with 6 bases between the two ends. From germline, CDR1 is SGHTA and CDR2 FQGTGA. CDR3 nucleotide sequence: TGTGCCAGCAGCTCACAGATGAACACTGAAGCTTTCTTT. It is translated as CASSSQMNTEAFF. The entire variable domain, with the rest obtained from reference TRBV7-3 and TRBJ1-1, is as follows: GAGVSQTPSNKVTEKGKYVELRCDPISGHTALYWYRQSLGQGPEFLIYFQGTGAADDSGLPNDRFFAVRPEGSVSTLKIQRTERGDSAVYLCASSSQMNTEAFFGQGTRLTVV.

The chain is built from TRBV7-2 and TRBJ2-5; no clear D gene. Germline V gene sequence: CDR1 SGHTA, CDR2 FQGNSA. This CDR3 has 14 residues. V was trimmed by 5 bases and J by 5 bases, leaving 15 bases between them. As DNA, the CDR3 is TGTGCCAGCAGCAGCTCGAGGTCGACGGAGACCCAGTACTTC. This sequence encodes CASSSSRSTETQYF.

The chain carries TRBV6-5 and TRBJ1-4; TRBD1 aligns across 10 bases. J was trimmed by 8 bases and V by 7 bases; bases with no gene match: 7. The CDR3 sequence is 14 residues long. Germline CDR1 is MNHEY and CDR2 is SVGAGI. The CDR3 bases are TGTGCCAGCAATTTGGACAGGGGGACCGAAAAACTGTTTTTT. This gives the protein CASNLDRGTEKLFF.

The chain combines TRBV11-2 with TRBJ2-2, with 11 nucleotides matching TRBD1. The germline V gene has CDR1 SGHAT and CDR2 FQNNGV. The V gene end was trimmed by 4 bases and the J gene end by 3 bases; junction bases not matched to a gene: 10. This CDR3 contains 18 residues. CDR3 sequence reads: CASSSRSGQGVDTGELFF. In nucleotides, the CDR3 is TGTGCCAGCAGCTCCAGATCGGGACAGGGGGTCGACACCGGGGAGCTGTTTTTT.

The CDR3 nucleotides are TGCGCCAGCAGCCAAGAGGTTGGCACCAACTATGGCTACACCTTC. It encodes CASSQEVGTNYGYTF. This rearrangement joins TRBV4-1 to TRBJ1-2, with D unresolved. Trimming pared 0 bases from V and 2 bases from J, leaving 10 bases between. Germline lookup yields CDR1 MGHRA and CDR2 YSYEKL. This CDR3 is 15 amino acids long.

This chain joins TRBV10-3 and TRBJ2-7, with TRBD1 matching over 7 bases. This CDR3 contains 13 residues. Germline lookup yields CDR1 ENHRY and CDR2 SYGVKD. The V segment lost 6 bases and the J segment 7 bases; nucleotides outside the gene matches: 9. The CDR3 bases are TGTGCCATCAGCGGGACAGAACACCGAGAGCAGTACTTC. It is translated as CAISGTEHREQYF.